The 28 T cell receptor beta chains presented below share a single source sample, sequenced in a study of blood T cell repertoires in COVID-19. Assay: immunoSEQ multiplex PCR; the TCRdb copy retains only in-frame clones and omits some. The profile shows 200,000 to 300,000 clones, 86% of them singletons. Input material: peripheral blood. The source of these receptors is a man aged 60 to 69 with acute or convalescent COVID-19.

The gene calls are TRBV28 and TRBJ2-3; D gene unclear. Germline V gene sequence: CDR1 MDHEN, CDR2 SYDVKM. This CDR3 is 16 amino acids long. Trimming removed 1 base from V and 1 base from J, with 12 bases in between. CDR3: CASSLLQPIGTDTQYF. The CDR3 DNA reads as TGTGCCAGCAGTTTATTACAACCGATTGGCACAGATACGCAGTATTTT. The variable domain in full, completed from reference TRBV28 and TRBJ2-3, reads DVKVTQSSRYLVKRTGEKVFLECVQDMDHENMFWYRQDPGLGLRLIYFSYDVKMKEKGDIPEGYSVSREKKERFSLILESASTNQTSMYLCASSLLQPIGTDTQYFGPGTRLTVL.

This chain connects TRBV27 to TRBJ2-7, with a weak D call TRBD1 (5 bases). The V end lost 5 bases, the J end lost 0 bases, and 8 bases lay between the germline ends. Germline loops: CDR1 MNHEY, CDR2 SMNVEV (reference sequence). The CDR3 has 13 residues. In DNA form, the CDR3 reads TGTGCCAGCAGTGCAGGGATCTCCTACGAGCAGTACTTC. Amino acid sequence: CASSAGISYEQYF.

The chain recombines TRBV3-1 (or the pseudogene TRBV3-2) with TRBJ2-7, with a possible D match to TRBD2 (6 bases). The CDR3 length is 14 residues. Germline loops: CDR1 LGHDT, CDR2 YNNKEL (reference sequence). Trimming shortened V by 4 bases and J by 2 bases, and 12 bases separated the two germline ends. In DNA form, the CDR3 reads TGTGCCAGCAGCCCCTACGCGGGAACCTACGAGCAGTACTTC. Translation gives CASSPYAGTYEQYF.

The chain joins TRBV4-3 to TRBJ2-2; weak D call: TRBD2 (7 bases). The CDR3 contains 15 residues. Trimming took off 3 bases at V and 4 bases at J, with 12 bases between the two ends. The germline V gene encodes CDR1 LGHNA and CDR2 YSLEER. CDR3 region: CASSHSGTRTGELFF. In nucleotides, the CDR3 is TGCGCCAGCAGCCACAGCGGGACACGCACCGGGGAGCTGTTTTTT.

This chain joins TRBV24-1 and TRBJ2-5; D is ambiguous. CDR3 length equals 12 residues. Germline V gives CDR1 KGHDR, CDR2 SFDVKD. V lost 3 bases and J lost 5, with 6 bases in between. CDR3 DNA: TGTGCCACCAGTGATCCCCGGGAGACCCAGTACTTC. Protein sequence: CATSDPRETQYF.

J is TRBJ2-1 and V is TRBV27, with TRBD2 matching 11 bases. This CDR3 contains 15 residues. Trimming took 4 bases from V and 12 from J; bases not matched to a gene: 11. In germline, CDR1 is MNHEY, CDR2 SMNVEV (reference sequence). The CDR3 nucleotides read TGTGCCAGCAGTTCCCCATCTAGCGGGAGGACGAGGCAGTTCTTC. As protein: CASSSPSSGRTRQFF.

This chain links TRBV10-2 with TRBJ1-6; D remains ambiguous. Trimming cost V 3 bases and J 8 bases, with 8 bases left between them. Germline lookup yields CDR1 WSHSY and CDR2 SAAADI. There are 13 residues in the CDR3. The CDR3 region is CASSEKGDSPLHF. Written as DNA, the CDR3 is TGCGCCAGCAGTGAAAAGGGAGATTCACCCCTCCACTTT.

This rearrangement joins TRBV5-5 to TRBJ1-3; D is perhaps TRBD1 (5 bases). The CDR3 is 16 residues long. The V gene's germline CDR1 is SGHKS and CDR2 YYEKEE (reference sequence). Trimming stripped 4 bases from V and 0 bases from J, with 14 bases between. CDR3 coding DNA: TGTGCCAGCAGCCCTCAAGGGGCAGGCTCTGGAAACACCATATATTTT. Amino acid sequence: CASSPQGAGSGNTIYF.

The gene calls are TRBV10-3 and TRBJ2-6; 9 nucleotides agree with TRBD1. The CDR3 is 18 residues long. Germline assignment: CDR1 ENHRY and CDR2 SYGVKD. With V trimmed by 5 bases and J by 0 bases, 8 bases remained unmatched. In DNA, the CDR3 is TGTGCCATCAGTTATTCCGGGACAGGGAGCTCTGGGGCCAACGTCCTGACTTTC. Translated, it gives CAISYSGTGSSGANVLTF.

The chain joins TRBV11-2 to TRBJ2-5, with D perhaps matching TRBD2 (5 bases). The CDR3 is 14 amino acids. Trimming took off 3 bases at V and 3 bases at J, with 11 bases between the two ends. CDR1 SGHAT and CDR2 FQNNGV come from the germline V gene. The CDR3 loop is CASSFFGVEETQYF. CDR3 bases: TGTGCCAGCAGCTTTTTCGGGGTAGAAGAGACCCAGTACTTC.

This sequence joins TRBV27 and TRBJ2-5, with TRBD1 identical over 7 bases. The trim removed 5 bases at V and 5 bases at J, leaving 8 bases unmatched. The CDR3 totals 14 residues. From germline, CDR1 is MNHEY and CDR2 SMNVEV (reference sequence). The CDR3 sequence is CASSHGRGSETQYF. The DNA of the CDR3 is TGTGCCAGCAGTCACGGCAGGGGGAGTGAGACCCAGTACTTC.

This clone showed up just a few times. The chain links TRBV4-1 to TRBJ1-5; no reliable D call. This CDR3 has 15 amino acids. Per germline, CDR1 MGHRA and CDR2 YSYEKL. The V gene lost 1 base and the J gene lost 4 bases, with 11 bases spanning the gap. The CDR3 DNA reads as TGCGCCAGCAGCCAAGTTGAACAGCCTAATCAGCCCCAGCATTTT. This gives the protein CASSQVEQPNQPQHF.

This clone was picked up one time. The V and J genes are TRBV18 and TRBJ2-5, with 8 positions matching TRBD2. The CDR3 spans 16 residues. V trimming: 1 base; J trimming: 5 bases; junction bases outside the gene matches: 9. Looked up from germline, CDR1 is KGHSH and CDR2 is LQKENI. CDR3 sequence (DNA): TGTGCCAGCTCACCACAGAACGGGAGGGCCGGGGAGACCCAGTACTTC. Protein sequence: CASSPQNGRAGETQYF.

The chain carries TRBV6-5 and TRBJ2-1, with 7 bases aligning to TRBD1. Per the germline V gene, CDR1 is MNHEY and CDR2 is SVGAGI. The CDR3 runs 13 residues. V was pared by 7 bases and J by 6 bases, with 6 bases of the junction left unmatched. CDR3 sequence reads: CASTTGAGNEQFF. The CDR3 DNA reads TGTGCCAGCACCACAGGGGCGGGCAATGAGCAGTTCTTC.

DNA of the CDR3: TGTGCCAGCAGCTTATACCTAGGGGTGGTTGGTGAAGCTTTCTTT. This sequence encodes CASSLYLGVVGEAFF. The chain links TRBV5-5 to TRBJ1-1; TRBD1 is a possible D gene (5 bases). This CDR3 has 15 residues. With 2 bases removed from V and 7 bases from J, the gap between germline ends came to 18 bases. Germline V gene data show CDR1 as SGHKS and CDR2 as YYEKEE (reference sequence).

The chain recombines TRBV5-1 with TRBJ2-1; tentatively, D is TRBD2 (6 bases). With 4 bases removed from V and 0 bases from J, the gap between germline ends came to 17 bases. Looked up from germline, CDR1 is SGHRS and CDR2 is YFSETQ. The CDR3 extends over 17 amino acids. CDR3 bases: TGCGCCAGCAGCCACCCTAATGGGGGGAGCTCCTACAATGAGCAGTTCTTC. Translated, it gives CASSHPNGGSSYNEQFF.

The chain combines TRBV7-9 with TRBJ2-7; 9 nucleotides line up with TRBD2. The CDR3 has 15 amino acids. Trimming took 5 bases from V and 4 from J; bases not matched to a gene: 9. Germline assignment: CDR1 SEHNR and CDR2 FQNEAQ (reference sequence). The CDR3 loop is CASSQEAGGRYEQYF. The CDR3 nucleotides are TGTGCCAGCAGCCAGGAGGCGGGAGGGCGGTACGAGCAGTACTTC.

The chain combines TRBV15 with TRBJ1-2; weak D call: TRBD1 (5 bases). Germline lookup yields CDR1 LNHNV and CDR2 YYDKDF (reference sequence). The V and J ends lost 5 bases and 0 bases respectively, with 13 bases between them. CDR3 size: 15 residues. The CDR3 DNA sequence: TGTGCCACCAGCCGGGCGGGGGGACCTAACTATGGCTACACCTTC. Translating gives CATSRAGGPNYGYTF.

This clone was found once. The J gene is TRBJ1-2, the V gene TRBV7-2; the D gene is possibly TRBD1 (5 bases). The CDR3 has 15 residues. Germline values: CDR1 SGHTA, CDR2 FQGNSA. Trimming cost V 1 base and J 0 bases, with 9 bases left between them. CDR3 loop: CASSLGQQANYGYTF. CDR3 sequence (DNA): TGTGCCAGCAGCTTAGGACAGCAAGCTAACTATGGCTACACCTTC.

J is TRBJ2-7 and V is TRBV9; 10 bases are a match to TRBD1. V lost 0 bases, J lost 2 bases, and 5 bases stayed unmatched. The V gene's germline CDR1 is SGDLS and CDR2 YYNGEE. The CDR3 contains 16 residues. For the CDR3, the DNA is TGTGCCAGCAGCGTAGGGGACAGGGGTGGAACCTACGAGCAGTACTTC. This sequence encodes CASSVGDRGGTYEQYF.

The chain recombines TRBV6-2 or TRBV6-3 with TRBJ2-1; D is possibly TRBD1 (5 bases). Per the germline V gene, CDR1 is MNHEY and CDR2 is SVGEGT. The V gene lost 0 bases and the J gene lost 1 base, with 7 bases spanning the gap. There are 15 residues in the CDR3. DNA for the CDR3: TGTGCCAGCAGTTACTCGGGGCGGTCCTACAATGAGCAGTTCTTC. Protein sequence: CASSYSGRSYNEQFF.

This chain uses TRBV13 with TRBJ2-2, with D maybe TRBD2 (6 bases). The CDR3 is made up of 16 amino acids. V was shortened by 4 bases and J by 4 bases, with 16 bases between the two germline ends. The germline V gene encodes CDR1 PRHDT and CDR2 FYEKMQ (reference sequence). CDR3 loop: CASSSTRDSLTGELFF. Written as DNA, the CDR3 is TGTGCCAGCAGCTCTACCCGGGACTCTCTCACCGGGGAGCTGTTTTTT.

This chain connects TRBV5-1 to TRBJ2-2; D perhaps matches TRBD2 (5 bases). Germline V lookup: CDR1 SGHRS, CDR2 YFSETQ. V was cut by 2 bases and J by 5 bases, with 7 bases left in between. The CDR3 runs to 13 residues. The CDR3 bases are TGCGCCAGCAGCTTTGAGGGTACCGGGGAGCTGTTTTTT. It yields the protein CASSFEGTGELFF.

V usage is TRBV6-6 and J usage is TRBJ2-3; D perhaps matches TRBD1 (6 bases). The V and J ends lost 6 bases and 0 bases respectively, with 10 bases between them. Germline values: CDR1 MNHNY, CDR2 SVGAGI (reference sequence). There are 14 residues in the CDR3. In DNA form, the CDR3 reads TGTGCCAGCAGGGACAGTCCTAGCACAGATACGCAGTATTTT. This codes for CASRDSPSTDTQYF.

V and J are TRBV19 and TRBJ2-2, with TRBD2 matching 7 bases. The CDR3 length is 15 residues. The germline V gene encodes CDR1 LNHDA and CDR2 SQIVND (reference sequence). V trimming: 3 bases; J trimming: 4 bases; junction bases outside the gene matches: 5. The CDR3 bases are TGTGCCAGTAGTATGGGAGGGGCGCCCACCGGGGAGCTGTTTTTT. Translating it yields CASSMGGAPTGELFF.

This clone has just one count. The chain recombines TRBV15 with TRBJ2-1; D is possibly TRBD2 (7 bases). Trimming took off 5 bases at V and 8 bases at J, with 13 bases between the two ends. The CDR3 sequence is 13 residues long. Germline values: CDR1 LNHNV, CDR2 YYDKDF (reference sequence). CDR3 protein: CATSPEGGDEQFF. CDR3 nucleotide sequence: TGTGCCACCAGCCCAGAGGGGGGGGATGAGCAGTTCTTC.

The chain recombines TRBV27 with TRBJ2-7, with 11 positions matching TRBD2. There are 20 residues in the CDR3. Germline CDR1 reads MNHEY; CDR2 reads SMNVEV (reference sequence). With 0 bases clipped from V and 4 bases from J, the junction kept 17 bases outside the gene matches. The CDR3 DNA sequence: TGTGCCAGCAGTTTATCGGGGGACCTAGGGACTAGCGGCAGTAATTACGAGCAGTACTTC. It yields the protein CASSLSGDLGTSGSNYEQYF.

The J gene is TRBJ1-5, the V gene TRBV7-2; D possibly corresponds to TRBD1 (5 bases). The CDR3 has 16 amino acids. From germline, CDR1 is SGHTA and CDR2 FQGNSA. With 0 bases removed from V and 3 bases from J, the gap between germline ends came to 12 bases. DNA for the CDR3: TGTGCCAGCAGCTTAGCTACAGGATTGAACAATCAGCCCCAGCATTTT. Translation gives CASSLATGLNNQPQHF.